This entry concerns a single T cell receptor (beta chain). As yet, its antigen is unknown. This sample was taken from a study of CD8 T cells in Susac syndrome. Study context: At the time their blood was drawn, patients with Susac syndrome were either therapy-naive, on corticosteroids (with some of them also receiving intravenous immunoglobulin), or on intravenous immunoglobulin alone. Study-wide points: Clonal expansion was not observed in the Susac syndrome CD4+ T cell repertoires.

RNA amounts of 0.5 to 1 ug underwent reverse transcription with random hexamers. TCR beta CDR3 was amplified by immunoSEQ covering 54 Vbeta and 13 Jbeta. Via MiXCR, TCRdb re-called the immunoSEQ multiplex PCR reads, giving one row per CDR3 protein. The sample has 110,000 to 150,000 distinct CDR3 sequences, more than 90% seen once. In Susac syndrome patients, recently defined diagnostic criteria for definite or probable disease were met. The TCR was taken from a human donor with Susac syndrome. Sequencing was done on a sample of CD4+ T cells from PBMCs.

CDR3 sequence reads: CASSSLRGAEGELFF. For the CDR3, the DNA is TGTGCCAGCAGCTCCCTCAGGGGGGCGGAGGGGGAGCTGTTTTTT. The V call is TRBV7-2, the J call TRBJ2-2; TRBD1 is a possible D gene (7 bases). The CDR3 length is 15 residues. The germline gives CDR1 SGHTA, CDR2 FQGNSA. The V end was cut by 4 bases, the J end by 8 bases, with 17 bases between. The entire variable domain, with the rest obtained from reference TRBV7-2 and TRBJ2-2, is as follows: GAGVSQSPSNKVTEKGKDVELRCDPISGHTALYWYRQSLGQGLEFLIYFQGNSAPDKSGLPSDRFSAERTGGSVSTLTIQRTQQEDSAVYLCASSSLRGAEGELFFGEGSRLTVL.